The TCR beta chain described here comes from a study of T-cell reconstitution after alpha-beta-depleted transplantation in children. General observations from the study: Diversity and T-cell counts at one year after transplant derived mostly from new T cells. Reportedly, alpha-beta T cells present about two months post-transplant originated from several hundred expanded clones of graft origin. The origin of high day-60 TCRbeta diversity in some patients lay in surviving recipient T cells and thymic progenitors.

This clonotype was found a few times. Its antigen is still unknown. It was with unique molecular identifiers that the TCRbeta library was prepared. TCRdb called the PCR reads again in MiXCR, with one record for every CDR3 protein. The sample includes some 600,000 distinct CDR3 sequences, around 13% of them seen just once. The CDR3 extends over 15 amino acids. This TCR derives from a male patient younger than 18 who had a stem cell transplant for acute myeloid leukemia, so the T cells may come from the graft donor. The genes are TRBV21-1 and TRBJ1-1. TRBV21-1 is reported as a pseudogene. Material: PBMCs, mostly from graft donor cells, obtained 360 days after TCRalphabeta/CD19-depleted stem cell transplant. The CDR3 is CASSNGTIGNTEAFF. The DNA for the CDR3 is TGTGCCAGCAGCAATGGAACTATAGGGAACACTGAAGCTTTCTTT.